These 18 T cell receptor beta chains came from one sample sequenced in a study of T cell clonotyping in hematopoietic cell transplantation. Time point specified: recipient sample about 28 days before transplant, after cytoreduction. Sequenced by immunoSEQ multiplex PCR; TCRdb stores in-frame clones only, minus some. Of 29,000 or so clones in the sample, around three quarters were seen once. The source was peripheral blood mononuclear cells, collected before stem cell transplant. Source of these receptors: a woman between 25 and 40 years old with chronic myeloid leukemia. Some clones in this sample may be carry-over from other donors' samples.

The CDR3 DNA follows: TGTGCCAGCAGTCCCAACACCCCGGGGGGCTATGGCTACACCTTC. Its translation: CASSPNTPGGYGYTF. The gene calls are TRBV28 and TRBJ1-2; a weak D match, TRBD1 (5 bases). Germline lookup yields CDR1 MDHEN and CDR2 SYDVKM. The CDR3 contains 15 residues. With 5 bases removed from V and 4 bases from J, the gap between germline ends came to 17 bases.

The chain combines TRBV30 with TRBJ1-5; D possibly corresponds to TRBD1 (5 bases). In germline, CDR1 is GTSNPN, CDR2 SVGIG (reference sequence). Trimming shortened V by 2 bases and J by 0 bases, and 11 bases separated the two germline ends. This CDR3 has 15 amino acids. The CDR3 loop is CAWSTGGYSNQPQHF. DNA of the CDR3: TGTGCCTGGAGTACGGGGGGATATAGCAATCAGCCCCAGCATTTT. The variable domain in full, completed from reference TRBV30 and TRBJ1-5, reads SQTIHQWPATLVQPVGSPLSLECTVEGTSNPNLYWYRQAAGRGLQLLFYSVGIGQISSEVPQNLSASRPQDRQFILSSKKLLLSDSGFYLCAWSTGGYSNQPQHFGDGTRLSIL.

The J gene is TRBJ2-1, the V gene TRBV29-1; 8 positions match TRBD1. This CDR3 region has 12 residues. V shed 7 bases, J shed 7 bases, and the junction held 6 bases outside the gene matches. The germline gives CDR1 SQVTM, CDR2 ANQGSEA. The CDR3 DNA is TGCAGCGCCCCGGGACAGGAAAATGAGCAGTTCTTC. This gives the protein CSAPGQENEQFF.

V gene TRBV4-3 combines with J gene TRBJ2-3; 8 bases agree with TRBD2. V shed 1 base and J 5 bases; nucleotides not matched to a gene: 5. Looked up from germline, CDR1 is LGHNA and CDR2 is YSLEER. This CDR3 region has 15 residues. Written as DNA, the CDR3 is TGCGCCAGCAGCCAAGTACGGGGGGGCGTAGATACGCAGTATTTT. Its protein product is CASSQVRGGVDTQYF.

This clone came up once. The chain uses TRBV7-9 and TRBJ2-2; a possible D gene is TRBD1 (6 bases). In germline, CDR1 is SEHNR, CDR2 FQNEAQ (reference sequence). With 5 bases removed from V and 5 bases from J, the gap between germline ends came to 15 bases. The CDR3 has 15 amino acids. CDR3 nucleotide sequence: TGTGCCAGCAGCCGGGTGACAGGAGAGACCGGGGAGCTGTTTTTT. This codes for CASSRVTGETGELFF.

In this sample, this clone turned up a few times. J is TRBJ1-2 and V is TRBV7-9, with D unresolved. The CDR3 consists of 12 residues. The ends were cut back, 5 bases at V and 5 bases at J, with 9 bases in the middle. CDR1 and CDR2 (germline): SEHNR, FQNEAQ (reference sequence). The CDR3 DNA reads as TGTGCCAGCAGCCCGGGCGGTTATGGCTACACCTTC. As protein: CASSPGGYGYTF.

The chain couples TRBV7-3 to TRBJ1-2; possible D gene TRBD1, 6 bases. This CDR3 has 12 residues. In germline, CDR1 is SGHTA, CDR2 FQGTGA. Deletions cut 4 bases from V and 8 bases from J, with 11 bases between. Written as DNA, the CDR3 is TGTGCCAGCAGCTCCGAAGGGGGAGGCTACACCTTC. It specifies CASSSEGGGYTF.

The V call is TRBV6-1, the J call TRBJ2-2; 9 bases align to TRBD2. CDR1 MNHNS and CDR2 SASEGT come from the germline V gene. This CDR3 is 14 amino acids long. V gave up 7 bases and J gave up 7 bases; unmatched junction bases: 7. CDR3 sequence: CASKRGGDGGELFF. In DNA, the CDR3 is TGTGCCAGCAAACGCGGGGGGGATGGCGGGGAGCTGTTTTTT.

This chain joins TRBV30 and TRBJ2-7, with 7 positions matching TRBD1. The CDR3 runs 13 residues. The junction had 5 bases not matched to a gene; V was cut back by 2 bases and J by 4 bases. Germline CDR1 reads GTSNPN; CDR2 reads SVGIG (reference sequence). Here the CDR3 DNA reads TGTGCCTGGAGTTCGCAGACAGGGTACGAGCAGTACTTC. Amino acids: CAWSSQTGYEQYF.

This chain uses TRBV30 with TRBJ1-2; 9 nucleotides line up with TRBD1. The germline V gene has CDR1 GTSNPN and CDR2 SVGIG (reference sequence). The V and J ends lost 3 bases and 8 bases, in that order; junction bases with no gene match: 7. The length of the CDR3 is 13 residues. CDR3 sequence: CAWSIDRGGGYTF. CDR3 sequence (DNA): TGTGCCTGGAGCATAGACAGGGGGGGCGGCTACACCTTC.

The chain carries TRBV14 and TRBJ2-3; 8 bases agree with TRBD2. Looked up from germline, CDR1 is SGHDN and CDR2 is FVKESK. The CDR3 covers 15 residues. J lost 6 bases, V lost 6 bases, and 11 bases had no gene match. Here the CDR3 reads CASRSGLVVQDTQYF. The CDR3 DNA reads TGTGCCAGCAGGTCGGGACTAGTTGTTCAGGATACGCAGTATTTT.

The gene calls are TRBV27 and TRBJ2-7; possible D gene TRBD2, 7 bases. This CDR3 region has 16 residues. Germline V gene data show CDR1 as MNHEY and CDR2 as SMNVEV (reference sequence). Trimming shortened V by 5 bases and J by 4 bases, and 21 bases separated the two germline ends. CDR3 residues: CASSPVSGGPFYEQYF. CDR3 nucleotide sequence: TGTGCCAGCAGTCCCGTTTCCGGGGGGCCCTTTTACGAGCAGTACTTC.

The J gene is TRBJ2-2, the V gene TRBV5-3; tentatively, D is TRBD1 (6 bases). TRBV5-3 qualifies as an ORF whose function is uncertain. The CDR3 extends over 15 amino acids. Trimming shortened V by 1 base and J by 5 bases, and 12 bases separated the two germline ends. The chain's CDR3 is CARSLCRGFTGELFF. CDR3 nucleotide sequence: TGTGCCAGAAGCTTGTGCAGGGGCTTTACCGGGGAGCTGTTTTTT.

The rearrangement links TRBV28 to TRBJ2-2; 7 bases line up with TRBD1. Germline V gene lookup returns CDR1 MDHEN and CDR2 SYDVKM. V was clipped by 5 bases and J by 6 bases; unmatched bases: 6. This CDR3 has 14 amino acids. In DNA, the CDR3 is TGTGCCAGCAGTCATACGCAGGGGGCCGGGGAGCTGTTTTTT. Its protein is CASSHTQGAGELFF.

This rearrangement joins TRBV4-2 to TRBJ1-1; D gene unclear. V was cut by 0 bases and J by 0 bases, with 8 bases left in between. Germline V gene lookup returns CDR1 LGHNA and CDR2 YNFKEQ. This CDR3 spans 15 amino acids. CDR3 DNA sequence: TGTGCCAGCAGCCAAGATGGAGGGTTGAACACTGAAGCTTTCTTT. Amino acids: CASSQDGGLNTEAFF.

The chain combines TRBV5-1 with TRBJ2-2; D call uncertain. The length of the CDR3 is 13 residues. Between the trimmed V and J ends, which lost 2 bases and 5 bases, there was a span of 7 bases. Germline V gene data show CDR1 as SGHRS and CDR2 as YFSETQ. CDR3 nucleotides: TGCGCCAGCAGCTTATGGGAAACCGGGGAGCTGTTTTTT. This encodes CASSLWETGELFF.

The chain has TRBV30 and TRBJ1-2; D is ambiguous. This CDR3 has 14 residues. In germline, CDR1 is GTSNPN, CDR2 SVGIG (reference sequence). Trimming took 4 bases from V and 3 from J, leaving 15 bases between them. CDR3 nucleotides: TGTGCCTGGAAAGGAAAGGAGGTCGACTATGGCTACACCTTC. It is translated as CAWKGKEVDYGYTF.

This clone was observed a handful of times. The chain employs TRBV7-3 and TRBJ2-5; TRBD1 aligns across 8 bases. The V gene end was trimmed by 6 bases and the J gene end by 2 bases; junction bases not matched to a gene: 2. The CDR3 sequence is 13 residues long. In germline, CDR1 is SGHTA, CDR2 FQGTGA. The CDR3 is CASSRTGQETQYF. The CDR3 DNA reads TGTGCCAGCAGTCGGACAGGGCAAGAGACCCAGTACTTC.